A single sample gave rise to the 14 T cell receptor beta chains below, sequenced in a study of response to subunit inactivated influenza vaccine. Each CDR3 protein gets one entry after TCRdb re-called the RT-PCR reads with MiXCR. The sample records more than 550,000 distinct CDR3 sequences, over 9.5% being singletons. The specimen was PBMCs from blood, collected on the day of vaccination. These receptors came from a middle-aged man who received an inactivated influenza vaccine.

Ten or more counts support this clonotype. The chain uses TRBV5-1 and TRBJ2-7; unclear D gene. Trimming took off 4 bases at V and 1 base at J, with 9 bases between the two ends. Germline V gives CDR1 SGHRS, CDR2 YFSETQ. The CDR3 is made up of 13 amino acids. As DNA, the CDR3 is TGCGCCAGCAGCCTCGGGTCTTCCTACGAGCAGTACTTC. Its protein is CASSLGSSYEQYF. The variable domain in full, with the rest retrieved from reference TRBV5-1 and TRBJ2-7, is KAGVTQTPRYLIKTRGQQVTLSCSPISGHRSVSWYQQTPGQGLQFLFEYFSETQRNKGNFPGRFSGRQFSNSRSEMNVSTLELGDSALYLCASSLGSSYEQYFGPGTRLTVT.

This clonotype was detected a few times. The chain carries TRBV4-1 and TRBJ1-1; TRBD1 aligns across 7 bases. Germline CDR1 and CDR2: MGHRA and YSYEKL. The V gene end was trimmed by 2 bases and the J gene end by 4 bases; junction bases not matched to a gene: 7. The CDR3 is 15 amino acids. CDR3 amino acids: CASSQNGQVGTEAFF. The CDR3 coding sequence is TGCGCCAGCAGCCAAAACGGACAGGTGGGCACTGAAGCTTTCTTT.

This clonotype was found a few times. The CDR3 spells CASSGLEPGANVLTF. For the CDR3, the DNA is TGCGCCAGCAGCGGTCTAGAGCCGGGGGCCAACGTCCTGACTTTC. This chain joins TRBV5-1 and TRBJ2-6; no reliable D call. CDR1 is SGHRS, CDR2 YFSETQ, per germline. V gave up 4 bases and J gave up 4 bases, with 12 bases separating them. The CDR3 sequence is 15 residues long.

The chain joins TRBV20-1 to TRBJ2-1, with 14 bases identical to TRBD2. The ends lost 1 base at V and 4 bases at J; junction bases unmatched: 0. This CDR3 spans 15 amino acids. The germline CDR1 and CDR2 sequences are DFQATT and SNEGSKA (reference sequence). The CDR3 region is CSARGTSGRYNEQFF. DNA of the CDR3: TGCAGTGCTAGAGGGACTAGCGGGAGGTACAATGAGCAGTTCTTC.

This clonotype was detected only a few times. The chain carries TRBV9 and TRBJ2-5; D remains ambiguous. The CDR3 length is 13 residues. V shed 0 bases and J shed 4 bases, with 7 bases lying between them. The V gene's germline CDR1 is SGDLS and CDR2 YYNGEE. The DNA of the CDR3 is TGTGCCAGCAGCGTAGACGGGCGAGAGACCCAGTACTTC. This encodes CASSVDGRETQYF.

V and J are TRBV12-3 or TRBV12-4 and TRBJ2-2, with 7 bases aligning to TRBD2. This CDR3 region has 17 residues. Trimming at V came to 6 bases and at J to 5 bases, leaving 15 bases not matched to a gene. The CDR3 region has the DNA TGTGCCAGCAGCTCCAATAAGCGGGGAACCTGGACCGGGGAGCTGTTTTTT. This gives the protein CASSSNKRGTWTGELFF.

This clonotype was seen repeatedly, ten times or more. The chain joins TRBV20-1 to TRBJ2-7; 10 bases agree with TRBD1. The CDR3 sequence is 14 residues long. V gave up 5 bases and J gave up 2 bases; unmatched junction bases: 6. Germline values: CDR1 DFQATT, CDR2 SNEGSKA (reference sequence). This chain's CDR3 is CSADTGTGAYEQYF. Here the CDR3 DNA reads TGCAGTGCTGATACCGGGACAGGGGCCTACGAGCAGTACTTC.

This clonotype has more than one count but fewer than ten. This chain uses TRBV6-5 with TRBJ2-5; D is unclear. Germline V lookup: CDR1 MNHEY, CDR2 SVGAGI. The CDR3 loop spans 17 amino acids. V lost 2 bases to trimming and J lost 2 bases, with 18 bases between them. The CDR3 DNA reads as TGTGCCAGCAGTTACGTACGGTTCGGCGGCCATCAAGAGACCCAGTACTTC. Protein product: CASSYVRFGGHQETQYF.

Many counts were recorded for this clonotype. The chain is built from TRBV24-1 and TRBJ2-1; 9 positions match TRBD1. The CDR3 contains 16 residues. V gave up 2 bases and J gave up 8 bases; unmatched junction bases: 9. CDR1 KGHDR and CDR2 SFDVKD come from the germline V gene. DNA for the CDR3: TGTGCCACCAGTGATTGCGGACAGGGGAATTGCGATGAGCAGTTCTTC. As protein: CATSDCGQGNCDEQFF.

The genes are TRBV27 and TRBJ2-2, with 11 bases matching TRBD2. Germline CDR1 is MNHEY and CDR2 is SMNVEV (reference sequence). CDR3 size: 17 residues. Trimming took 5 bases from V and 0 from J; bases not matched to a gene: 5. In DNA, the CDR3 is TGTGCCAGCAGTATCATAGCGGGAGGGACGAACACCGGGGAGCTGTTTTTT. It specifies CASSIIAGGTNTGELFF.

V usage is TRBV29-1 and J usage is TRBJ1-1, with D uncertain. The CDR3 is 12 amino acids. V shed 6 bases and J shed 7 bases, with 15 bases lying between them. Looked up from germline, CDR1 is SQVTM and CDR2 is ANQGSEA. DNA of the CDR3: TGCAGCGTCCAGGCGGGCCTAAATGAAGCTTTCTTT. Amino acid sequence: CSVQAGLNEAFF.

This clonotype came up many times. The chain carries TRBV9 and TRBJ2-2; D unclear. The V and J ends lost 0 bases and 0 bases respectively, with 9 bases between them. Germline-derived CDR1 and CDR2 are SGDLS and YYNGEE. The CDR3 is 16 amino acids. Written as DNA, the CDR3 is TGTGCCAGCAGCGTAGTTGGCACGACGAACACCGGGGAGCTGTTTTTT. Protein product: CASSVVGTTNTGELFF.

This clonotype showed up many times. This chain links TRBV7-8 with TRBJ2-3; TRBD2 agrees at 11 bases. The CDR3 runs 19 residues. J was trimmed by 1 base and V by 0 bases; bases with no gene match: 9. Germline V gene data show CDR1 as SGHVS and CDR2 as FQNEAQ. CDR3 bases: TGTGCCAGCAGCTTAGCAGTATTAGCGGGAGGGCCTGGCACAGATACGCAGTATTTT. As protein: CASSLAVLAGGPGTDTQYF.

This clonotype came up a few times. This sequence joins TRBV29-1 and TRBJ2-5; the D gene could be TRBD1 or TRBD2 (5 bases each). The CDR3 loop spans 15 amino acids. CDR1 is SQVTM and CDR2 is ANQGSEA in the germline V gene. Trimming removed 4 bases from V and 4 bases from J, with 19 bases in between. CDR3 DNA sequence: TGCAGCGTTGGGGTTTTGGGGCCTGGAGGAGAGACCCAGTACTTC. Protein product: CSVGVLGPGGETQYF. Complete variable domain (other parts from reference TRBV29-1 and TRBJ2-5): SAVISQKPSRDICQRGTSLTIQCQVDSQVTMMFWYRQQPGQSLTLIATANQGSEATYESGFVIDKFPISRPNLTFSTLTVSNMSPEDSSIYLCSVGVLGPGGETQYFGPGTRLLVL.